This TCR beta chain was obtained from a study of T cell changes during pregnancy in multiple sclerosis (dated by TCRdb to the late 2010s). At the level of the whole study: The study looked at changes in the T cell repertoire across pregnancy in women with multiple sclerosis.

Sequences SGHTA (CDR1) and FQGNSA (CDR2) are obtained from the germline V gene. From cysteine to phenylalanine, the CDR3 is 15 amino acids long. Only the CDR3 part of the read is kept: 45 bases, read in frame from the first base. The germline V and J ends show losses of 5 bases and 6 bases respectively, and no gene match explains 9 bases of the junction. Comments on this clone: Its recognized antigen is unknown. No base qualities exist here, and no much larger clone lies one base off it.

Receptors were amplified or captured by the immunoSEQ multiplex PCR assay. This immuneACCESS table, as held by TCRdb, lists in-frame sequences with V and J called but not all clones. Of the missing ones, under half trace to an unresolved V gene in checked studies; the others have no known cause. Recorded for this sample are 45,000 to 65,000 clones; approximately 90% of them occurred a single time. The ten largest clones add up to around 3.5% of the sample. The TCR sequence derives from a female donor in good health, enrolled as a control in a pregnancy study. Sequenced here: peripheral blood, sampled after pregnancy. Recombination joined TRBV7-2 with TRBJ1-1, with TRBD1 identical over 10 junction bases. Read as DNA, the sequence is TGTGCCAGCAGCCACCGACAGGGGGCGCGGGCTGAAGCTTTCTTT. Its protein reads: CASSHRQGARAEAFF.